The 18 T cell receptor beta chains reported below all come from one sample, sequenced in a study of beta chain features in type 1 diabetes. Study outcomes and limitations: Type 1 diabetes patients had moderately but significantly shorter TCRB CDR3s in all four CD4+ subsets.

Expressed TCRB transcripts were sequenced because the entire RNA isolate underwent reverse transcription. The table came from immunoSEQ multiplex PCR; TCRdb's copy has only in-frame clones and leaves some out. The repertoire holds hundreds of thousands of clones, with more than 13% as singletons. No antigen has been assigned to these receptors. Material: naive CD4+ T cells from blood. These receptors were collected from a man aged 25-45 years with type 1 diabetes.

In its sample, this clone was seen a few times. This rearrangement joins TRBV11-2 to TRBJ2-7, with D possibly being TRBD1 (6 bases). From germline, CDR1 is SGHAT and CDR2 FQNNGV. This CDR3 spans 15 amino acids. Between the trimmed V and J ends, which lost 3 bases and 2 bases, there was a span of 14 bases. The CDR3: CASSFQIRGAYEQYF. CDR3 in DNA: TGTGCCAGCAGCTTCCAGATCAGGGGAGCCTACGAGCAGTACTTC.

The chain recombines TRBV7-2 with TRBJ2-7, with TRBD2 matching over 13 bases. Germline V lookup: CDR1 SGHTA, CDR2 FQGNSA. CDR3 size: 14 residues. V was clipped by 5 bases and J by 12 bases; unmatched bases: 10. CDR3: CASSEGLAGPRWYF. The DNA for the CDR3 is TGTGCCAGCAGCGAGGGACTAGCGGGACCCCGGTGGTACTTC.

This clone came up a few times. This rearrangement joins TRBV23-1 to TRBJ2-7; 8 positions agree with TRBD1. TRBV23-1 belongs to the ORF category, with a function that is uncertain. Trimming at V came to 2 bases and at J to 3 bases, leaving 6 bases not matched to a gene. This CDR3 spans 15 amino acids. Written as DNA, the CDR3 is TGCGCCAGCAGTCAACCAAAAGGGACAGGCTACGAGCAGTACTTC. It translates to CASSQPKGTGYEQYF.

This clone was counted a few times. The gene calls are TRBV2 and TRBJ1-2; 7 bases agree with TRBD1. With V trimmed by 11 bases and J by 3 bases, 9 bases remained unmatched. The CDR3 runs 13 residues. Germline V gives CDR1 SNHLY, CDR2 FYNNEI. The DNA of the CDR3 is TGTGCCTCCAGGGGGGACAGCTACTATGGCTACACCTTC. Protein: CASRGDSYYGYTF.

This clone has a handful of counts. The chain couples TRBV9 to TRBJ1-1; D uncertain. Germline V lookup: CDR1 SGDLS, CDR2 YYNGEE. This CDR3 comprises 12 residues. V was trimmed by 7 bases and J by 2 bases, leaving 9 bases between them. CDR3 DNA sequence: TGTGCCAGCGGTACAGAAAACACTGAAGCTTTCTTT. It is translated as CASGTENTEAFF.

The chain's CDR3 is CASRPDRDHGYTF. The CDR3 DNA reads TGTGCCAGCAGACCGGACAGGGACCATGGCTACACCTTC. The V call is TRBV6-5, the J call TRBJ1-2, with 8 nucleotides matching TRBD1. After removal of 6 bases from V and 6 bases from J, the junction contained 6 bases not matched to a gene. CDR3 size: 13 residues. CDR1 MNHEY and CDR2 SVGAGI come from the germline V gene.

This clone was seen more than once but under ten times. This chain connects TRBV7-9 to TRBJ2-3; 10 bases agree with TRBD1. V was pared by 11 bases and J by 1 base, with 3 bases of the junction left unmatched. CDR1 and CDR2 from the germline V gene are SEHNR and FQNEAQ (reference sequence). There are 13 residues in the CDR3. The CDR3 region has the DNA TGTGCCCGAGGGACAGGGGGCACAGATACGCAGTATTTT. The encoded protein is CARGTGGTDTQYF.

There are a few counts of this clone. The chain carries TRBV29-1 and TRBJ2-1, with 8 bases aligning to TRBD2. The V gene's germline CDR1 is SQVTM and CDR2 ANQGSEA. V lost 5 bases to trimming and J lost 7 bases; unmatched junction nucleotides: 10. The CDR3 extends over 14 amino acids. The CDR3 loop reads CSVSGLVTGNEQFF. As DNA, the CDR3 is TGCAGCGTTTCGGGACTAGTAACTGGGAATGAGCAGTTCTTC.

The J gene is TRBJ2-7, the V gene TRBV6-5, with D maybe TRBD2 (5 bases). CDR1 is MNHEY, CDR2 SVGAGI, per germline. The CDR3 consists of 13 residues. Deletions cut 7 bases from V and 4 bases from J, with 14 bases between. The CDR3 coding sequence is TGTGCCAGCAAGGAGGAAGGACCTTACGAGCAGTACTTC. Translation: CASKEEGPYEQYF.

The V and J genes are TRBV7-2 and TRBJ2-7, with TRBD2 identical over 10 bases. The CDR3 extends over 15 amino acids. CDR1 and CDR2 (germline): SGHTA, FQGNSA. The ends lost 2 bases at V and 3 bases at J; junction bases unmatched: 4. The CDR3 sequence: CASSLLVAGGYEQYF. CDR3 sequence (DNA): TGTGCCAGCAGCTTATTGGTAGCGGGAGGCTACGAGCAGTACTTC.

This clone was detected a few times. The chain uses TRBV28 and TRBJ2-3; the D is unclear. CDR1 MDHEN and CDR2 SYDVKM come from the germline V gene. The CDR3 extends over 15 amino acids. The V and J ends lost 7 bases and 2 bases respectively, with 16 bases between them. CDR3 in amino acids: CASTLVAAHTDTQYF. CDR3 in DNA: TGTGCCAGCACTCTGGTGGCAGCGCACACAGATACGCAGTATTTT.

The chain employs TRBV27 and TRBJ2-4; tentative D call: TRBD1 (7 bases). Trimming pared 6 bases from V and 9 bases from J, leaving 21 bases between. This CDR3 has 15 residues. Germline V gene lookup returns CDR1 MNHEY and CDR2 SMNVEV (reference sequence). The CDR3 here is CASRTSGAQGGIQYF. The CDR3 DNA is TGTGCCAGCAGGACCTCAGGAGCCCAGGGGGGCATTCAGTACTTC.

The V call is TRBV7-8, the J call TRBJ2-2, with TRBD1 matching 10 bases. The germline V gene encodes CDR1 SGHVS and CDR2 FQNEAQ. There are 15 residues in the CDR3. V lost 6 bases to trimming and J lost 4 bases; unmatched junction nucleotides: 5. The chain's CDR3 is CASSTGTGATGELFF. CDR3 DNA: TGTGCCAGCAGTACCGGGACAGGGGCCACCGGGGAGCTGTTTTTT. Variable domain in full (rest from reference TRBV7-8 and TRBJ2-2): GAGVSQSPRYKVAKRGQDVALRCDPISGHVSLFWYQQALGQGPEFLTYFQNEAQLDKSGLPSDRFFAERPEGSVSTLKIQRTQQEDSAVYLCASSTGTGATGELFFGEGSRLTVL.

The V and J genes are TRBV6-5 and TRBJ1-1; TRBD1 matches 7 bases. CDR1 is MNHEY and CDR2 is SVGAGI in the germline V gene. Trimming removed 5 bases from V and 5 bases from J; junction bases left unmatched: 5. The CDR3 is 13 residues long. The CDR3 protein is CASSKPGGTEAFF. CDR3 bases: TGTGCCAGCAGTAAGCCAGGGGGGACTGAAGCTTTCTTT.

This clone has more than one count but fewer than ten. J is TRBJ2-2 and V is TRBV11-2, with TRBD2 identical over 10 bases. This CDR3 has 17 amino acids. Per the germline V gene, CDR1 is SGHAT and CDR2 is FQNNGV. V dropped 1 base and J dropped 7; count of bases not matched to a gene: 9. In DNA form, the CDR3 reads TGTGCCAGCAGCTTAGTCCTAGCGGGAGCCCTCGGCGGGGAGCTGTTTTTT. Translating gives CASSLVLAGALGGELFF.

CDR3 sequence (DNA): TGTGCCAGCAGCGTAGGCTATCGGACAGGGGGCGTTGGGCCCTATGGCTACACCTTC. Its translation: CASSVGYRTGGVGPYGYTF. The chain links TRBV9 to TRBJ1-2; 11 bases agree with TRBD1. Germline-derived CDR1 and CDR2 are SGDLS and YYNGEE. This CDR3 has 19 amino acids. J gave up 4 bases and V 0 bases, and 14 bases lay outside the gene matches.

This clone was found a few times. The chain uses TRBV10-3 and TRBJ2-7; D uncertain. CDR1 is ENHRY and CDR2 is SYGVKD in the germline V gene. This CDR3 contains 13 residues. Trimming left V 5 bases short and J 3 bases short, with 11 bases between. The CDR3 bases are TGTGCCATCAGTTCCACGGTTAACTACGAGCAGTACTTC. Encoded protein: CAISSTVNYEQYF.

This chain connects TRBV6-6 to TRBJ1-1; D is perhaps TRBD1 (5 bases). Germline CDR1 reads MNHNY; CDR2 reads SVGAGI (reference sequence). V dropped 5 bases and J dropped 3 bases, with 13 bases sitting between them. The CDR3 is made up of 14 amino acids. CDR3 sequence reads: CASSATAMYTEAFF. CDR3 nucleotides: TGTGCCAGCAGTGCGACAGCGATGTACACTGAAGCTTTCTTT.